A single sample is the source of the 20 T cell receptor beta chains below, sequenced in a study of early T cells in non-severe SARS-CoV-2 infection. One entry per CDR3 protein, called by TCRdb with MiXCR from the 5' RACE reads. The sample lists about 48,000 distinct CDR3 sequences; 13% were seen once. Sequenced material: whole blood. The receptors here all came from an adult who was a healthcare worker with PCR-confirmed SARS-CoV-2 infection or an uninfected control (not recorded which).

J is TRBJ2-6 and V is TRBV5-1; D gene uncertain. Trimming stripped 5 bases from V and 2 bases from J, with 11 bases between. CDR3 length: 15 residues. Germline-derived CDR1 and CDR2 are SGHRS and YFSETQ. The CDR3 nucleotides read TGCGCCAGCAGTTTGCATAAGCCTGGGGCCAACGTCCTGACTTTC. This gives the protein CASSLHKPGANVLTF.

Note on this clonotype: A much larger clone lies a single base off, so this may be a read error. This chain uses TRBV4-2 with TRBJ2-7; 9 bases are a match to TRBD1. Germline V gene lookup returns CDR1 LGHNA and CDR2 YNFKEQ. The CDR3 consists of 14 residues. DNA of the CDR3: TGTACCAGCAGCCAAGAACAGGGGGCGTACGAGCAGTACTTC. Translated, it gives CTSSQEQGAYEQYF.

The V and J genes are TRBV20-1 and TRBJ1-3, with D possibly matching TRBD1 (6 bases). CDR3 length: 12 amino acids. V gave up 2 bases and J gave up 9 bases, with 11 bases separating them. Germline V lookup: CDR1 DFQATT, CDR2 SNEGSKA (reference sequence). The CDR3 coding sequence is TGCAGTGCTAGAAGCGGGGGCGGCACCATATATTTT. As protein: CSARSGGGTIYF.

This clonotype has more than one count but fewer than ten. V is TRBV6-5 and J is TRBJ2-7; D perhaps matches TRBD2 (6 bases). Deletions cut 0 bases from V and 0 bases from J, with 9 bases between. The CDR3 contains 15 residues. Germline V gene data show CDR1 as MNHEY and CDR2 as SVGAGI. Here the CDR3 reads CASSYSRGSSYEQYF. DNA of the CDR3: TGTGCCAGCAGTTACTCGCGGGGAAGCTCCTACGAGCAGTACTTC.

This clonotype occurred many times. The genes are TRBV6-5 and TRBJ2-1, with TRBD1 as a possible D gene (7 bases). CDR3 size: 16 residues. V was cut by 9 bases and J by 3 bases, with 21 bases left in between. In germline, CDR1 is MNHEY, CDR2 SVGAGI. CDR3 amino acids: CASSPWAQGGYNEQFF. The CDR3 DNA reads TGTGCCAGTTCCCCTTGGGCGCAGGGGGGCTACAATGAGCAGTTCTTC.

This clonotype was observed a few times. The chain carries TRBV9 and TRBJ1-1; D is undetermined. Germline V gene data show CDR1 as SGDLS and CDR2 as YYNGEE. The V gene lost 3 bases and the J gene lost 1 base, with 7 bases spanning the gap. This CDR3 is built from 13 residues. This CDR3 is CASSAAQNTEAFF. Written as DNA, the CDR3 is TGTGCCAGCAGCGCCGCTCAGAACACTGAAGCTTTCTTT.

There are many counts of this clonotype. V usage is TRBV6-5 and J usage is TRBJ2-3; perhaps D is TRBD1 or TRBD2 (6 bases each). V lost 0 bases and J lost 0, with 10 bases in between. CDR3 size: 16 residues. CDR1 MNHEY and CDR2 SVGAGI come from the germline V gene. CDR3 bases: TGTGCCAGCAGTTACTCGACGGGGGCTAGCACAGATACGCAGTATTTT. Protein product: CASSYSTGASTDTQYF.

This clonotype has ten or more counts. CDR3 nucleotide sequence: TGTGCCACCCTATTACAGGGCCTGGAAACTGAAGCTTTCTTT. Translated: CATLLQGLETEAFF. The chain recombines TRBV28 with TRBJ1-1; D is perhaps TRBD1 (6 bases). The germline CDR1 and CDR2 sequences are MDHEN and SYDVKM. The length of the CDR3 is 14 residues. With 10 bases removed from V and 5 bases from J, the gap between germline ends came to 20 bases. Drawing the rest from reference TRBV28 and TRBJ1-1, the complete variable domain is DVKVTQSSRYLVKRTGEKVFLECVQDMDHENMFWYRQDPGLGLRLIYFSYDVKMKEKGDIPEGYSVSREKKERFSLILESASTNQTSMYLCATLLQGLETEAFFGQGTRLTVV.

The table lists this clonotype with many counts. The chain combines TRBV7-3 with TRBJ2-1; a weak D match, TRBD2 (5 bases). The CDR3 is 12 amino acids. Germline CDR1 and CDR2: SGHTA and FQGTGA. Trimming pared 5 bases from V and 9 bases from J, leaving 11 bases between. CDR3 DNA: TGTGCCAGCAGCCTGACGGGGTCTGAGCAGTTCTTC. Protein product: CASSLTGSEQFF. Looking up the rest from reference TRBV7-3 and TRBJ2-1 gives the full variable domain: GAGVSQTPSNKVTEKGKYVELRCDPISGHTALYWYRQSLGQGPEFLIYFQGTGAADDSGLPNDRFFAVRPEGSVSTLKIQRTERGDSAVYLCASSLTGSEQFFGPGTRLTVL.

The table lists this clonotype with a few counts. The chain uses TRBV3-1 and TRBJ1-3; a weak D match, TRBD1 (5 bases). The ends were cut back, 3 bases at V and 4 bases at J, with 10 bases in the middle. CDR3 size: 14 residues. Per germline, CDR1 LGHDT and CDR2 YNNKEL (reference sequence). The CDR3 DNA reads TGTGCCAGCAGCCAGAGGGGTCCCGGAAACACCATATATTTT. Translated, it gives CASSQRGPGNTIYF.

This clonotype was seen repeatedly, ten times or more. The chain has TRBV7-9 and TRBJ2-3; D remains ambiguous. The CDR3 sequence is 11 residues long. V was clipped by 3 bases and J by 6 bases, with 4 bases between them. Germline CDR1 is SEHNR and CDR2 is FQNEAQ (reference sequence). CDR3 protein: CASSFSDTQYF. Written as DNA, the CDR3 is TGTGCCAGCAGCTTTTCTGATACGCAGTATTTT.

The J gene is TRBJ2-2, the V gene TRBV5-4, with 12 bases fitting TRBD1. The V gene's germline CDR1 is SGHNT and CDR2 YYREEE (reference sequence). The CDR3 totals 15 residues. The V gene end was trimmed by 4 bases and the J gene end by 6 bases; junction bases not matched to a gene: 4. CDR3 protein: CASSEGQGASGELFF. In DNA form, the CDR3 reads TGTGCCAGCAGCGAGGGACAGGGGGCTTCCGGGGAGCTGTTTTTT.

Only a few counts were recorded for this clonotype. The chain carries TRBV27 and TRBJ2-1; D is undetermined. In germline, CDR1 is MNHEY, CDR2 SMNVEV (reference sequence). The CDR3 covers 15 residues. V lost 0 bases and J lost 4, with 10 bases in between. The CDR3 bases are TGTGCCAGCAGTTTATCGGTTAGCCTATACAATGAGCAGTTCTTC. Protein sequence: CASSLSVSLYNEQFF.

This clonotype was seen a handful of times. The rearrangement links TRBV7-2 to TRBJ1-5, with 8 bases identical to TRBD1. Germline V gene data show CDR1 as SGHTA and CDR2 as FQGNSA. This CDR3 has 14 amino acids. V shed 4 bases, J shed 4 bases, and the junction held 3 bases outside the gene matches. Here the CDR3 reads CASSSDRVNQPQHF. The CDR3 coding sequence is TGTGCCAGCAGCTCGGACAGGGTGAATCAGCCCCAGCATTTT.

This clonotype was seen many times. This chain links TRBV28 with TRBJ1-1; D unclear. Between the trimmed V and J ends, which lost 2 bases and 7 bases, there was a span of 5 bases. Germline lookup yields CDR1 MDHEN and CDR2 SYDVKM. The CDR3 contains 11 residues. CDR3 DNA sequence: TGTGCCAGCAGTTTAGAAGATGAAGCTTTCTTT. It yields the protein CASSLEDEAFF. Variable domain in full (rest from reference TRBV28 and TRBJ1-1): DVKVTQSSRYLVKRTGEKVFLECVQDMDHENMFWYRQDPGLGLRLIYFSYDVKMKEKGDIPEGYSVSREKKERFSLILESASTNQTSMYLCASSLEDEAFFGQGTRLTVV.

The chain joins TRBV6-4 to TRBJ2-3; 7 bases are a match to TRBD2. The ends lost 8 bases at V and 4 bases at J; junction bases unmatched: 9. This CDR3 comprises 14 residues. The germline CDR1 and CDR2 sequences are MRHNA and SNTAGT. The CDR3 here is CASWGGSVADTQYF. For the CDR3, the DNA is TGTGCCAGCTGGGGCGGGAGTGTGGCAGATACGCAGTATTTT.

The chain links TRBV2 to TRBJ1-1; 10 positions match TRBD1. The CDR3 is 15 residues long. Looked up from germline, CDR1 is SNHLY and CDR2 is FYNNEI. V lost 4 bases and J lost 3; bases outside the gene matches: 5. As DNA, the CDR3 is TGTGCCAGCAGTGGGAGGGACAGGGGCGACACTGAAGCTTTCTTT. Translating it yields CASSGRDRGDTEAFF.

The chain couples TRBV14 to TRBJ2-5; D not certain. The CDR3 sequence is 13 residues long. Deletions cut 1 base from V and 4 bases from J, with 7 bases between. CDR1 is SGHDN, CDR2 FVKESK, per germline. The CDR3 spells CASSQAFAETQYF. CDR3 sequence (DNA): TGTGCCAGCAGCCAAGCGTTCGCAGAGACCCAGTACTTC.

This chain uses TRBV6-1 with TRBJ2-3; D may be TRBD1 or TRBD2 (6 bases each). Trimming pared 0 bases from V and 7 bases from J, leaving 14 bases between. From germline, CDR1 is MNHNS and CDR2 SASEGT. The CDR3 totals 15 residues. CDR3 DNA: TGTGCCAGCAGTGAAGCTCTGGGGGGCATATATACGCAGTATTTT. Translating it yields CASSEALGGIYTQYF.

This clonotype was found many times. The chain links TRBV7-8 to TRBJ2-7; 7 bases align to TRBD1. V dropped 5 bases and J dropped 4; count of bases not matched to a gene: 11. Germline CDR1 is SGHVS and CDR2 is FQNEAQ. This CDR3 contains 15 residues. The CDR3 nucleotides are TGTGCCAGCAGCCCCAAAGGGGACAGCTTGTACGAGCAGTACTTC. Its protein product is CASSPKGDSLYEQYF.